Listed below are T cell receptor beta chains from one sample, sequenced in a study of regulatory T cells in long-lasting Graves disease. TCRdb fed the multiplex PCR reads into MiXCR, producing one record per CDR3 protein. The table records hundreds of thousands of distinct CDR3 sequences, over 15% of them present only once. These data also formed part of another study, on T cells in Graves' hyperthyroidism and ophthalmopathy.

The sequences come from peripheral blood mononuclear cells (PBMCs), collected at new diagnosis, from a patient treated with antithyroid drugs. These receptors all come from a woman under 40 with Graves disease. Both conserved end residues are part of each CDR3. A D gene is named only where the DNA matches it firmly. Only part of the rows carry a size: once, few, many, or a class if the clone is expanded.

D,J,V,size,DNA,CDR3
-,TRBJ2-3,TRBV7-9,many,TGTGCCAGCAGCTTACCCCGTAGCACAGATACGCAGTATTTT,CASSLPRSTDTQYF
TRBD2,TRBJ2-7,TRBV7-2,few,TGTGCCAGCAGCTTCGGGACTAGGAACTACGAGCAGTACTTC,CASSFGTRNYEQYF
-,TRBJ2-1,TRBV20-1,-,TGCAGTACTACCGGACAGACCAGCTCCTACAATGAGCAGTTCTTC,CSTTGQTSSYNEQFF
-,TRBJ2-2,TRBV6-9,few,TGTGCCAGCAGTTTACTCCTAGCTACGAACACCGGGGAGCTGTTTTTT,CASSLLLATNTGELFF
TRBD2,TRBJ2-1,TRBV4-3,-,TGCGCCAGCAGCCCGGGACTAGCGGGAGGGCATGACCAGTTCTTC,CASSPGLAGGHDQFF
TRBD2,TRBJ2-7,TRBV18,few,TGTGCCAGCTCACACGGATTCGGACTAGCGGCTAGCTCCTACGAGCAGTACTTC,CASSHGFGLAASSYEQYF
TRBD1,TRBJ2-3,TRBV10-3,-,TGTGCCATCAGTGAAAATTCGGGACAGTACACAGATACGCAGTATTTT,CAISENSGQYTDTQYF
-,TRBJ1-2,TRBV28,many,TGTGCCAGCAGTTTATTAGGTCAGGCTAATGGCTACACCTTC,CASSLLGQANGYTF
TRBD1,TRBJ1-4,TRBV10-3,few,TGTGCCATCAGTGGGGACAGGATCGGCTCTAATGAAAAACTGTTTTTT,CAISGDRIGSNEKLFF
-,TRBJ2-7,TRBV28,once,TGTGCCAGCAACCCCAGGGCTCGCGAGCAGTACTTC,CASNPRAREQYF
TRBD1,TRBJ1-2,TRBV28,many,TGTGCCAGCACCGAGGACAGGTTTTATGGCTACACCTTC,CASTEDRFYGYTF
-,TRBJ2-3,TRBV11-3,many,TGTGCCAGCAGCTTAGCACGAGTCGGCGGAAGCACAGATACGCAGTATTTT,CASSLARVGGSTDTQYF
TRBD2,TRBJ2-3,TRBV20-1,-,TGCAGTGGGACTAGCGGGTACACAGATACGCAGTATTTT,CSGTSGYTDTQYF
TRBD1,TRBJ2-1,TRBV12-3/TRBV12-4,many,TGTGCCAGCAGTGTCCCGAGGACAGGGCCTAATGAGCAGTTCTTC,CASSVPRTGPNEQFF
-,TRBJ1-3,TRBV7-2,many,TGTGCCAGCAGCTTAGTCTCTGGAAACACCATATATTTT,CASSLVSGNTIYF
-,TRBJ1-6,TRBV27,-,TGTGCCAGCGGCCGCCCGAGTAGTTCACCCCTCCACTTT,CASGRPSSSPLHF
-,TRBJ2-1,TRBV11-2,many,TGTGCCAGCAGCTTAGCCGGGAGAGCTAATGAGCAGTTCTTC,CASSLAGRANEQFF
-,TRBJ2-7,TRBV5-1,once,TGTGCCAGCAGCTTGTTACCCGTCGAGCAGTACTTC,CASSLLPVEQYF
TRBD2,TRBJ2-5,TRBV7-2,many,TGTGCCAGCAGCCGAGGACTAGCGGAAGAGACCCAGTACTTC,CASSRGLAEETQYF
-,TRBJ2-3,TRBV4-1,-,TGCGCCAGCAGCCAAGGCCTGCTTTTGGATACGCAGTATTTT,CASSQGLLLDTQYF
-,TRBJ1-5,TRBV20-1,many,TGCAGTGCTATCCCCGGTATCAATCAGCCCCAGCATTTT,CSAIPGINQPQHF
TRBD2,TRBJ2-3,TRBV28,many,TGTGCCAGCAGCCCCCTAGCGGGGGGCACAGATACGCAGTATTTT,CASSPLAGGTDTQYF
TRBD1,TRBJ2-3,TRBV12-3/TRBV12-4,many,TGTGCCAGCAGTCCCAAGGGGGCCTACACAGATACGCAGTATTTT,CASSPKGAYTDTQYF
-,TRBJ2-2,TRBV20-1,few,TGCAGTGCCCCAGCGGTGCGATTCGTGTCTTCCGGGGAGCTGTTTTTT,CSAPAVRFVSSGELFF
TRBD2,TRBJ2-3,TRBV29-1,few,TGCAGCGTTAACCCGATGCTAGCGGGAGTGGTAGATACGCAGTATTTT,CSVNPMLAGVVDTQYF
TRBD2,TRBJ2-5,TRBV28,many,TGTGCCAGCCAATTTGGACTAGCGGGCCCTGAGGGAGAGACCCAGTACTTC,CASQFGLAGPEGETQYF
-,TRBJ2-5,TRBV7-2,few,TGTGCCAGCAGCTCCTTTACAGAAGAGACCCAGTACTTC,CASSSFTEETQYF
-,TRBJ2-2,TRBV11-2,many,TGTGCCAGCAGCTTTAAACTCACCGGGGAGCTGTTTTTT,CASSFKLTGELFF
TRBD1,TRBJ1-2,TRBV4-1,-,TGCGCCAGCAGCCAAGATATTTCAGGGACAGGGTATGGCTACACCTTC,CASSQDISGTGYGYTF
-,TRBJ1-5,TRBV6-1,many,TGTGCCAGCAGGTGGAGGGATAATCAGCCCCAGCATTTT,CASRWRDNQPQHF
TRBD2,TRBJ2-1,TRBV28,many,TGTGCCAGCAGTCTACCATCTGCGGGAGTGTATGAGCAGTTCTTC,CASSLPSAGVYEQFF
-,TRBJ2-7,TRBV28,many,TGTGCCAGCAGTTTTACCTACTACGAGCAGTACTTC,CASSFTYYEQYF
-,TRBJ2-7,TRBV15,-,TGTGCCACCAGCAGAGACGGGACGGAAGACGAGCAGTACTTC,CATSRDGTEDEQYF
TRBD1,TRBJ1-2,TRBV28,many,TGTGCCAGCCTACTCCAGGGACAGAAATATGGCTACACCTTC,CASLLQGQKYGYTF
-,TRBJ2-3,TRBV5-1,many,TGCGCCAGCAGCCCCGGTAAACTCACAGATACGCAGTATTTT,CASSPGKLTDTQYF
-,TRBJ2-7,TRBV18,many,TGTGCCAGCTCACCGGTGATAGGGCGTTCCTACGAGCAGTACTTC,CASSPVIGRSYEQYF
-,TRBJ2-7,TRBV29-1,many,TGCAGCGTTGAAGAGGGTTCCGAGCAGTACTTC,CSVEEGSEQYF
TRBD2,TRBJ2-2,TRBV20-1,many,TGCAGTGCAAGACTAGCGGGCCACACCGGGGAGCTGTTTTTT,CSARLAGHTGELFF
-,TRBJ2-1,TRBV19,-,TGTGCCAGTAGAAGAACGGGACTTTTCTACAATGAGCAGTTCTTC,CASRRTGLFYNEQFF
TRBD1,TRBJ2-2,TRBV6-2/TRBV6-3,few,TGTGCCAGCAGTCCGGATCTAGACAGGGTTCGGACCGGGGAGCTGTTTTTT,CASSPDLDRVRTGELFF
TRBD1,TRBJ2-1,TRBV28,many,TGTGCCAGCAGTCTTACGGACAGGGGCAATGAGCAGTTCTTC,CASSLTDRGNEQFF
-,TRBJ2-1,TRBV6-1,-,TGTGCCAGCAGTGAATGGGGGGATGGCACCGGGCCGACCTACAATGAGCAGTTCTTC,CASSEWGDGTGPTYNEQFF
TRBD1,TRBJ1-1,TRBV19,many,TGTGCCAGTGCCGGGACAGGGGGTGACACTGAAGCTTTCTTT,CASAGTGGDTEAFF
TRBD2,TRBJ2-7,TRBV4-3,many,TGCGCCAGCAGCCAAGAGAGGGTAGCGGGAGACGAGCAGTACTTC,CASSQERVAGDEQYF
-,TRBJ2-3,TRBV30,many,TGTGCCTGGAGTTCGAGGGGGAATTTGGCAGATACGCAGTATTTT,CAWSSRGNLADTQYF
-,TRBJ1-1,TRBV7-2,many,TGTGCCAGCAGCTTATCCTCGGATAACACTGAAGCTTTCTTT,CASSLSSDNTEAFF
TRBD2,TRBJ2-1,TRBV24-1,-,TGTGCCACCAGTGATAGGACTAGCGGATCCTACAATGAGCAGTTCTTC,CATSDRTSGSYNEQFF
-,TRBJ2-5,TRBV14,few,TGTGCCAGCAGCTCGACCTGGCGGGAAGAGACCCAGTACTTC,CASSSTWREETQYF
TRBD2,TRBJ2-1,TRBV20-1,many,TGCAGTGCCGTACTAGCGGGTGACTTGAATGAGCAGTTCTTC,CSAVLAGDLNEQFF
-,TRBJ2-7,TRBV28,many,TGTGCCAGCAGTTCCAGGGGTGTCTACGAGCAGTACTTC,CASSSRGVYEQYF
-,TRBJ2-2,TRBV28,few,TGTGCCAGCAGTGCCCTAAACACCGGGGAGCTGTTTTTT,CASSALNTGELFF
-,TRBJ1-1,TRBV6-5,many,TGTGCCAGCAGTTACGTCGGACGGACTGAAGCTTTCTTT,CASSYVGRTEAFF
-,TRBJ1-1,TRBV20-1,few,TGCAGTGCCTTACCTGATTTCAACACTGAAGCTTTCTTT,CSALPDFNTEAFF
TRBD2,TRBJ2-1,TRBV29-1,-,TGCAGTGCCGGGGGGACTAGCGGGACGTTGGATGAGCAGTTCTTC,CSAGGTSGTLDEQFF
TRBD1,TRBJ1-1,TRBV7-9,many,TGTGCCAGCAGCGCGGCAGGGGGCGTTACAACTGAAGCTTTCTTT,CASSAAGGVTTEAFF